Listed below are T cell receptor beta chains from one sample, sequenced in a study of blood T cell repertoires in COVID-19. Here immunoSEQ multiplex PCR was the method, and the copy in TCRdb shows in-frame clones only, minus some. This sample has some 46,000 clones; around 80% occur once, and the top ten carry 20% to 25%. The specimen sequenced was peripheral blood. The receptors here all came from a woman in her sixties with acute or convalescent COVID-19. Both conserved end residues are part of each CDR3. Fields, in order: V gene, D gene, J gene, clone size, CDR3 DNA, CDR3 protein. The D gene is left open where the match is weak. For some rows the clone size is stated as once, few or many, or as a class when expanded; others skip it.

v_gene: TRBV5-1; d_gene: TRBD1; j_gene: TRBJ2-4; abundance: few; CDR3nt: TGCGCCAGCAGCTTGGGGACAGGGGGCTGGTCCAAAAACATTCAGTACTTC; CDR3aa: CASSLGTGGWSKNIQYF
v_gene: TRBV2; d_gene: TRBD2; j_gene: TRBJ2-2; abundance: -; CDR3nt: TGTGCCAGCAGTGAGACTAGCGGGGGAACCGGGGAGCTGTTTTTT; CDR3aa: CASSETSGGTGELFF
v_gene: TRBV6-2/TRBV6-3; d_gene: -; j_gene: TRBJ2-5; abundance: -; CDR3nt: TGTGCCAGCAGTCGGGGGAGGGAGACCCAGTACTTC; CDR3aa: CASSRGRETQYF
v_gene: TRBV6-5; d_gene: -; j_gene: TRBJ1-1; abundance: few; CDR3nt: TGTGCCAGCAGCCACGGGTTACGGGGGGGGACTGAAGCTTTCTTT; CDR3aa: CASSHGLRGGTEAFF
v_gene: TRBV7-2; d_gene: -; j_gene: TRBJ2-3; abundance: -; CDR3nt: TGTGCCAGCAGCTTAGCGATTAGGGGGGGGAGCACAGATACGCAGTATTTT; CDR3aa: CASSLAIRGGSTDTQYF
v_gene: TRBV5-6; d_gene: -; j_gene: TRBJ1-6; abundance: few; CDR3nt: TGTGCCAGCAGCTTGAACAGGATCAATAATTCACCCCTCCACTTT; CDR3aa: CASSLNRINNSPLHF
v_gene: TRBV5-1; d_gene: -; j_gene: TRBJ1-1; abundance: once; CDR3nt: TGCGCCAGCAGCTTGGGACAGAGGCACACTGAAGCTTTCTTT; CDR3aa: CASSLGQRHTEAFF
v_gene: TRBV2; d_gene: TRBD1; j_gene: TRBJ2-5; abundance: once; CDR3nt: TGTGCCAGCCGCAGTGCTCAGGGGGCTGGACAAGAGACCCAGTACTTC; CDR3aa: CASRSAQGAGQETQYF
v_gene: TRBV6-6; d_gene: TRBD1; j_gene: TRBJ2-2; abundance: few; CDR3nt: TGTGCCAGCAGGACCTCAGGGGGCGTGAACACCGGGGAGCTGTTTTTT; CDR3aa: CASRTSGGVNTGELFF
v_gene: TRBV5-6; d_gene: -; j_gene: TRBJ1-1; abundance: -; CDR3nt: TGTGCCAGCAGCTATAGACGGGTCACTGAAGCTTTCTTT; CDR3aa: CASSYRRVTEAFF
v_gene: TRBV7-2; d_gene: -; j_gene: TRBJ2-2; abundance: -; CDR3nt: TGTGCCAGCAGCTCGGGAATGAACACCGGGGAGCTGTTTTTT; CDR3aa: CASSSGMNTGELFF
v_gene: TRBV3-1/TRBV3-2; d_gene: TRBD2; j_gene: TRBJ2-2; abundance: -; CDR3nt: TGTGCCAGCAGCCAGTGGCGGGGGGGCCTCACCGGGGAGCTGTTTTTT; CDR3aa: CASSQWRGGLTGELFF
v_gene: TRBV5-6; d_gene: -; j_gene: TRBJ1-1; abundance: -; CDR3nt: TGTGCCAGCAGCTTGAACATGAACACTGAAGCTTTCTTT; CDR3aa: CASSLNMNTEAFF
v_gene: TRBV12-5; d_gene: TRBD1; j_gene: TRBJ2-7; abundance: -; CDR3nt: TGTGCTAGCGGACAGGGAACCTACGAGCAGTACTTC; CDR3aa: CASGQGTYEQYF
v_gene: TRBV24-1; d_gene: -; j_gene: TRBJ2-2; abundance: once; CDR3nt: TGTGCCACCAGTGATTCACAGAGAGGGCGGTTGACCGGGGAGCTGTTTTTT; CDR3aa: CATSDSQRGRLTGELFF
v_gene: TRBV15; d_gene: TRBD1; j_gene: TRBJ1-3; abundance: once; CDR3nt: TGTGCCACCAGCAGTCAGACAGGGGTAGGAAACACCATATATTTT; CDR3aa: CATSSQTGVGNTIYF
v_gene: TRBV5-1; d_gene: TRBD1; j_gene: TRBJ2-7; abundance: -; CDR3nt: TGCGCCAGCAGCCCCGGGACAGGGAAATCCTACGAGCAGTACTTC; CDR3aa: CASSPGTGKSYEQYF
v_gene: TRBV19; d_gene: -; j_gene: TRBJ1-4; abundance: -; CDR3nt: TGTGCCAGTACAAGTGGAGGGAAAGAAAAACTGTTTTTT; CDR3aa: CASTSGGKEKLFF
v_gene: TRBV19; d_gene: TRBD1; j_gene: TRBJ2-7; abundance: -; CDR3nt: TGTGCCAGTACCTCCGATTCCGGGACAGTATACGAGCAGTACTTC; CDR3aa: CASTSDSGTVYEQYF
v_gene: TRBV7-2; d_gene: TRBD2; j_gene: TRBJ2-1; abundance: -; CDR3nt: TGTGCCAGCAGCTACGCGGGGGGGCGCGATGAGCAGTTCTTC; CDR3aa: CASSYAGGRDEQFF
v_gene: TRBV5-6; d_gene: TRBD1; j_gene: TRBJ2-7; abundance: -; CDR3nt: TGTGCCAGCAGCAAACCGGGACAGTCCTACGAGCAGTACTTC; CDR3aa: CASSKPGQSYEQYF
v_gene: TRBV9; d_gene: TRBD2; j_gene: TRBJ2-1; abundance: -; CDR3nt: TGTGCCAGCAGCCCGCTGGAGCGGGGGGACGATGAGCAGTTCTTC; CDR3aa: CASSPLERGDDEQFF
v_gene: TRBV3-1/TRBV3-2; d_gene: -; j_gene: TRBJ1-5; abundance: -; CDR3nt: TGTGCCAGCAGTTTAAGTGTACAGGGTAAGAGGGATCAGCCCCAGCATTTT; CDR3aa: CASSLSVQGKRDQPQHF
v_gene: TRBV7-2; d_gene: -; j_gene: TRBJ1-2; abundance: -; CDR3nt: TGTGCCAGCAGCCCCGCCGCAGGGATGGGTAACTATGGCTACACCTTC; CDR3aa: CASSPAAGMGNYGYTF
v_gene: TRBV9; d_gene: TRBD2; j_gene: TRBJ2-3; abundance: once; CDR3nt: TGTGCCAGCAGCGTAGGGCTCGAGCGGGGGGCCCCAGATACGCAGTATTTT; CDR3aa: CASSVGLERGAPDTQYF
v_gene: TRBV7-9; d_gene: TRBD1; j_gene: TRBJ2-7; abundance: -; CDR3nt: TGTGCCAGCAGCTACGGGACAGGGGGCGACGAGCAGTACTTC; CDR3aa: CASSYGTGGDEQYF
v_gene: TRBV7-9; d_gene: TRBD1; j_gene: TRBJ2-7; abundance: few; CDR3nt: TGTGCCAGCAGCTTAACGAGAGGGGGCCCCTACGAGCAGTACTTC; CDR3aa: CASSLTRGGPYEQYF
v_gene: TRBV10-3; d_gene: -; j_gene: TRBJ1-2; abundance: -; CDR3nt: TGTGCCATCAGTGAGTATGTGGACGTTGACAGCTATGGCTACACCTTC; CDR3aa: CAISEYVDVDSYGYTF
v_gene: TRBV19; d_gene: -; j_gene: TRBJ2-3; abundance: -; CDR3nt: TGTGCCAGTTCCGATGACAGGATCACAGATACGCAGTATTTT; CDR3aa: CASSDDRITDTQYF